This entry features one T cell receptor (beta chain) sequence. Its antigen remains unidentified. No base-level quality is on record; no much larger clone is a single base apart. Healthy controls were around 38 blood donors whose buffy coats came from the Finnish Red Cross blood service. All TCR-sequenced material derived from peripheral blood: patient blood samples and healthy donor buffy coats. Peripheral blood mononuclear cells were isolated by Ficoll-Hypaque gradient centrifugation. For the healthy controls, CD4+ cells were obtained from buffy coats by magnetic purification. Genomic DNA was extracted with the Gentra Puregene Cell and Tissue kit and quantified on a Qubit 2.0 fluorometer. This sample was taken from a study of STAT5B mutations in CD4+ large granular lymphocyte leukemia (dated by TCRdb to the early 2020s). For context, the study as a whole: Among healthy controls, the CDR3 'QG' motif was associated with a particular HLA allele. The study compared the TCRbeta repertoires of patients with CD4+ T-cell large granular lymphocyte leukemia against those of healthy blood donors. Flow cytometry on FACSCanto II or FACSVerse showed that the purified fractions were more than 95% pure among lymphocytes. What the research found in general, with its limitations: The data were not HLA-matched, and the higher clonality in CD4+ T-LGLL than in CD8+ T-LGLL could be due to the relatively small sample size. Each patient's main leukemic clonotypes were private, but approximately 23% of these clonotypes showed up at low frequency in the non-leukemic repertoires of other patients. CD4-sorted patient repertoires appeared more clonal than healthy CD4+ repertoires, and this difference persisted after removing the putative leukemic clones.

The immunoSEQ assay at survey resolution was used to sequence TCRbeta rearrangements from genomic DNA. Per the source publication's procedure: In the TCR sequencing data, the lowest productive clonotype frequency that could be detected was 2.59 x 10-5. Only productive TCRbeta rearrangements, defined as complete and in-frame sequences, were included in the analyses. Simpson clonality, calculated in the immunoSEQ Analyzer version 3.0, was used as the measure of sample clonality. Clones were binned by frequency as very rare, small, medium, large (1-20%) or hyperexpanded (>20%). Generation probabilities were estimated with OLGA 1.2.3, V-gene circos plots were made with VDJtools, specificities were looked up in VDJdb, and CDR3 motifs were identified with GLIPH. In its TCRdb copy, this immuneACCESS table keeps in-frame sequences only and misses some clones. Where compared with another copy, unresolved V genes explain less than half of these, and the others have no known cause. The V and J calls and clone size come from that table; D and trimming were worked out from the DNA. The sample profile shows 30,000 to 40,000 clones; 70% to 90% of them were found once. The top ten hold more than 0.9% of the sample.

Sequenced material: CD4+ T cells from blood buffy coats. This clonotype originated in a human donor in good health.

The sequence in DNA is TGTGCCAGCAGCTTAGCGGCGCAGACGAACACCGGGGAGCTGTTTTTT. This translates into CASSLAAQTNTGELFF. This chain is built from TRBV7-6 and TRBJ2-2; there is no confident call for the D gene. Trimming at the junction amounts to 0 bases on V and 0 bases on J, and the germline ends lie 8 bases apart. According to the germline V gene, CDR1 reads SGHVS and CDR2 reads FNYEAQ. The CDR3 goes from the cysteine to the phenylalanine over 16 residues. CDR3 DNA is the only sequence kept; it has 48 bases, read in frame from the first base. The reference TRBV7-6 and TRBJ2-2 proteins fill in what lies around the CDR3, so the full variable domain reads GAGVSQSPRYKVTKRGQDVALRCDPISGHVSLYWYRQALGQGPEFLTYFNYEAQQDKSGLPNDRFSAERPEGSISTLTIQRTEQRDSAMYRCASSLAAQTNTGELFFGEGSRLTVL.